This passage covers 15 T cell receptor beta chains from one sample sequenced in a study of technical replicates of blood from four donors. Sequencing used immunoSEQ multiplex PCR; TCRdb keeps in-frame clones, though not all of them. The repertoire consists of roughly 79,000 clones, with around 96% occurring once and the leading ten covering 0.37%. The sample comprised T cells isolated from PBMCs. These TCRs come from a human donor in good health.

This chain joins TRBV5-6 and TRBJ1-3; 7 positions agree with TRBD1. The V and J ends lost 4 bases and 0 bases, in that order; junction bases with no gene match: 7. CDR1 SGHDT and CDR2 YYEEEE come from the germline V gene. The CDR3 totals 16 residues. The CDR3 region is CASSGQERSSGNTIYF. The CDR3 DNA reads TGTGCCAGCAGCGGACAGGAGAGGTCCTCTGGAAACACCATATATTTT.

The CDR3: CASSFIIYNEQFF. The CDR3 DNA follows: TGTGCCAGCAGCTTTATTATCTACAATGAGCAGTTCTTC. The V gene is TRBV11-2, the J gene TRBJ2-1; D is unclear. Trimming took 3 bases from V and 3 from J, leaving 6 bases between them. The CDR3 sequence is 13 residues long. Germline V gene sequence: CDR1 SGHAT, CDR2 FQNNGV. Looking up the rest from reference TRBV11-2 and TRBJ2-1 gives the full variable domain: EAGVAQSPRYKIIEKRQSVAFWCNPISGHATLYWYQQILGQGPKLLIQFQNNGVVDDSQLPKDRFSAERLKGVDSTLKIQPAKLEDSAVYLCASSFIIYNEQFFGPGTRLTVL.

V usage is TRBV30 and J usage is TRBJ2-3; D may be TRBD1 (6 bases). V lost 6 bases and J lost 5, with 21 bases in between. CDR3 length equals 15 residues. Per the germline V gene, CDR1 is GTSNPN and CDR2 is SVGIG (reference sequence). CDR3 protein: CACLAGRGAGDTQYF. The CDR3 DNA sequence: TGTGCCTGCCTTGCAGGCAGGGGCGCGGGAGATACGCAGTATTTT.

The CDR3 coding sequence is TGTGCCAGCAGCGGCCCCGGGGTCAGCCGCGAGCAGTACTTC. This gives the protein CASSGPGVSREQYF. The chain is built from TRBV2 and TRBJ2-7; a weak D match, TRBD2 (5 bases). CDR1 SNHLY and CDR2 FYNNEI come from the germline V gene. The CDR3 runs to 14 residues. The ends were cut back, 6 bases at V and 6 bases at J, with 18 bases in the middle.

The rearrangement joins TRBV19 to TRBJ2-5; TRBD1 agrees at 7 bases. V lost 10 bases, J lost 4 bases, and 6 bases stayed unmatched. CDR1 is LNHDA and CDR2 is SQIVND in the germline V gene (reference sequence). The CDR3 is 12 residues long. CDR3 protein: CATQQGTETQYF. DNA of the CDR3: TGTGCCACCCAACAGGGGACAGAGACCCAGTACTTC.

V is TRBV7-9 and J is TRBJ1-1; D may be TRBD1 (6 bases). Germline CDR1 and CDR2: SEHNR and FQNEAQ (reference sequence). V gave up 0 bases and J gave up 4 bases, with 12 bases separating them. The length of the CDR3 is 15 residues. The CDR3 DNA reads TGTGCCAGCAGCTTAGCTGGATCCAGGGGCACTGAAGCTTTCTTT. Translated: CASSLAGSRGTEAFF.

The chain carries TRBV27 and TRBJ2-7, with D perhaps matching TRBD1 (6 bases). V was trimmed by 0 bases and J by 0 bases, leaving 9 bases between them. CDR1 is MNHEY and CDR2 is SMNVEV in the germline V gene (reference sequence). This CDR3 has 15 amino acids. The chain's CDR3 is CASSLSQGISYEQYF. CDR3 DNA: TGTGCCAGCAGTTTATCGCAGGGGATCTCCTACGAGCAGTACTTC.

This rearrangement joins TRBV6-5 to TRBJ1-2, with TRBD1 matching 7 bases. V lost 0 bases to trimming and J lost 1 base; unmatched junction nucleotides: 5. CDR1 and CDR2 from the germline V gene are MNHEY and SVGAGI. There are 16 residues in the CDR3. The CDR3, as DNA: TGTGCCAGCAGTTACTCGATGGCAGGGGGTAACTATGGCTACACCTTC. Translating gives CASSYSMAGGNYGYTF.

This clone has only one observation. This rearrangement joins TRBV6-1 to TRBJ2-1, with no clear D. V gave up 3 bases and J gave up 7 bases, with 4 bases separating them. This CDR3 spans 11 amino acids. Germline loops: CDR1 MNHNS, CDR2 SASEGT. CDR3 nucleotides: TGTGCCAGCAGTGAGTCAAATGAGCAGTTCTTC. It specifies CASSESNEQFF.

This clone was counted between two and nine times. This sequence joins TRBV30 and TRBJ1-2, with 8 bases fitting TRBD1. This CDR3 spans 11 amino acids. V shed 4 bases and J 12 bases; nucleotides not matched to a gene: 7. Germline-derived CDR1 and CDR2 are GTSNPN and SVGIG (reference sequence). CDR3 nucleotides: TGTGCCTGGACCGGACAGGGAGTAGACACCTTC. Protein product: CAWTGQGVDTF. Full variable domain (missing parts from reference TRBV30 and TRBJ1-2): SQTIHQWPATLVQPVGSPLSLECTVEGTSNPNLYWYRQAAGRGLQLLFYSVGIGQISSEVPQNLSASRPQDRQFILSSKKLLLSDSGFYLCAWTGQGVDTFGSGTRLTVV.

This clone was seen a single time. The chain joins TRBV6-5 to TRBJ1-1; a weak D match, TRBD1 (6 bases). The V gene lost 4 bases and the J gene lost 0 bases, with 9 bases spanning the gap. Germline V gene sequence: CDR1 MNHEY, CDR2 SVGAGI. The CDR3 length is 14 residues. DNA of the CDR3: TGTGCCAGCAGTTCGACAGGACTGAACACTGAAGCTTTCTTT. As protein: CASSSTGLNTEAFF.

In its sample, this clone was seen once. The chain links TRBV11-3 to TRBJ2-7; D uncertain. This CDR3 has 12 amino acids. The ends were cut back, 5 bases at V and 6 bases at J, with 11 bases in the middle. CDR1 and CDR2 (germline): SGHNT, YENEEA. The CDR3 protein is CASSHDLSEQYF. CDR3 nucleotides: TGTGCCAGCAGCCATGACTTATCCGAGCAGTACTTC.

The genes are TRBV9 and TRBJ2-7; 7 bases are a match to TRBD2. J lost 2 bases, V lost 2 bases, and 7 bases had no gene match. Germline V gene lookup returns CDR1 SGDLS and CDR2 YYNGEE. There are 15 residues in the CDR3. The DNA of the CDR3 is TGTGCCAGCAGCGTTGGCCTAGCGGAAACCTACGAGCAGTACTTC. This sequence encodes CASSVGLAETYEQYF.

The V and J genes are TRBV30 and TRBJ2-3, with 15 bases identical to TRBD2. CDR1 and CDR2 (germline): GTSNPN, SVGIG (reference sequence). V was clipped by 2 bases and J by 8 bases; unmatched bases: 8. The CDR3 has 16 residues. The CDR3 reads CAWSLTGLAGGFTQYF. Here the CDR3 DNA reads TGTGCCTGGAGTTTAACAGGACTAGCGGGAGGGTTTACGCAGTATTTT.

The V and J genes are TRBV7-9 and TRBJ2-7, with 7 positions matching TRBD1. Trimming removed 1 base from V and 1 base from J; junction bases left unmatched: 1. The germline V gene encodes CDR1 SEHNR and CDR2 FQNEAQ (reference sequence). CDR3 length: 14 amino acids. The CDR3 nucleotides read TGTGCCAGCAGCTTAGGGGGACAGTCCTACGAGCAGTACTTC. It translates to CASSLGGQSYEQYF.